This TCR beta chain was recorded in a study of blood T cell repertoires in COVID-19. About the study: The analysed material was cDNA or gDNA that came from T cells, B-cell-depleted T cells, or PBMCs.

The authors' processing: Reference gene primers were amplified, and this amplification served to estimate nucleated cell counts. Method: immunoSEQ multiplex PCR; TCRdb's copy keeps in-frame clones and lacks some. That table furnishes V, J and clone size, whereas the DNA furnished D and trimming. Of around 250,000 clones listed, approximately 86% are singletons. Germline V CDR1 and CDR2: SEHNR, FQNEAQ (reference sequence). Trimming left V 5 bases short and J 0 bases short, with 18 bases between. The CDR3 is made up of 17 amino acids. This chain connects TRBV7-9 to TRBJ2-3, with D perhaps assigned TRBD1 or TRBD2 (5 bases each). The sequenced material came from peripheral blood. This clonotype originated in a woman in her 70s with active or convalescent COVID-19. The CDR3 spells CASSVGVGSTSTDTQYF. The CDR3 nucleotides are TGTGCCAGCAGCGTAGGGGTGGGGAGCACTAGCACAGATACGCAGTATTTT.